Presented here are 21 T cell receptor beta chains from one specimen sequenced in a study of post-analysis software for immune sequencing data. General observations from the study: Patients showed TRBV5-6, TRBV5-1 and TRBV20-1 among roughly 5 TRBV segments more frequent than in controls.

These TCRs' antigens remain unknown. Unique molecular identifiers were carried by the TCR beta cDNA libraries. TCRdb called the PCR reads again in MiXCR, with one record for every CDR3 protein. The sample includes over 150,000 distinct CDR3 sequences, approximately 31% of them seen just once. Sequencing was performed on blood. These receptors all come from a girl aged 5 to 17 with multiple sclerosis.

V usage is TRBV4-2 and J usage is TRBJ2-2; the match to TRBD2 covers 10 bases. The CDR3 runs to 18 residues. V shed 4 bases, J shed 6 bases, and the junction held 14 bases outside the gene matches. Germline loops: CDR1 LGHNA, CDR2 YNFKEQ. CDR3 in amino acids: CASSLGGVAGGYAGELFF. In DNA, the CDR3 is TGTGCCAGCAGCCTAGGGGGGGTAGCGGGAGGTTACGCCGGGGAGCTGTTTTTT.

A remark on this clonotype: It may be a read error: a sequence one base away is much more abundant. The chain combines TRBV7-2 with TRBJ2-3; D is uncertain. The V gene lost 11 bases and the J gene lost 12 bases, with 18 bases spanning the gap. The CDR3 is 11 amino acids. Per germline, CDR1 SGHTA and CDR2 FQGNSA. The CDR3 DNA follows: TGTGCCTGCACCCAATTCCAACCACAGTATTTT. This sequence encodes CACTQFQPQYF.

A note on this clonotype: A much larger clone lies one base from this, so it may be a read error. The chain couples TRBV5-1 to TRBJ2-7; 8 bases map to TRBD1. CDR3 length: 15 amino acids. Germline V gives CDR1 SGHRS, CDR2 YFSETQ. Trimming removed 4 bases from V and 0 bases from J; junction bases left unmatched: 6. The CDR3 spells CASSEGQESSYEQYF. In DNA form, the CDR3 reads TGCGCCAGCAGCGAGGGACAGGAAAGCTCCTACGAGCAGTACTTC.

Note on this clonotype: A much more abundant neighbour one base away suggests this may be a read error. V gene TRBV12-3 or TRBV12-4 combines with J gene TRBJ2-7; TRBD1 matches at 7 bases. V was pared by 7 bases and J by 0 bases, with 6 bases of the junction left unmatched. The CDR3 contains 14 residues. The CDR3 loop is CASKPRGSSYEQYF. CDR3 nucleotides: TGTGCCAGCAAGCCCAGGGGGAGCTCCTACGAGCAGTACTTC.

This clonotype appeared many times. V gene TRBV4-1 combines with J gene TRBJ2-1; possible D gene TRBD2, 6 bases. Per germline, CDR1 MGHRA and CDR2 YSYEKL. Trimming removed 8 bases at V and 6 bases at J, with 11 bases between. The CDR3 length is 12 residues. The CDR3 sequence: CASGLAANEQFF. As DNA, the CDR3 is TGCGCCAGCGGATTAGCGGCCAATGAGCAGTTCTTC.

This clonotype was found once. The chain carries TRBV15 and TRBJ2-5; 7 bases are a match to TRBD2. CDR1 LNHNV and CDR2 YYDKDF come from the germline V gene (reference sequence). The CDR3 extends over 13 amino acids. Unmatched junction bases numbered 8, after V lost 0 bases and J lost 13 bases. The CDR3 nucleotides read TGTGCCACCAGCAGAGATCGGCGGGAGAGGGTGTACTTC. Its protein is CATSRDRRERVYF.

This clonotype was seen a handful of times. The chain joins TRBV4-1 to TRBJ2-7; 11 bases map to TRBD2. V lost 4 bases to trimming and J lost 6 bases; unmatched junction nucleotides: 8. Germline V gene lookup returns CDR1 MGHRA and CDR2 YSYEKL. The CDR3 has 15 amino acids. CDR3 coding DNA: TGCGCCAGCAGCCTAGCGGGAGGGCACCTCAGCGAGCAGTACTTC. It translates to CASSLAGGHLSEQYF.

This clonotype showed up just a few times. The chain has TRBV4-1 and TRBJ2-2, with 14 bases lining up with TRBD2. Trimming cost V 4 bases and J 4 bases; bases outside gene matches: 2. CDR3 length equals 16 residues. Germline V gives CDR1 MGHRA, CDR2 YSYEKL. As DNA, the CDR3 is TGCGCCAGCAGCCGGGGGACTAGCGGGAGCACCGGGGAGCTGTTTTTT. This codes for CASSRGTSGSTGELFF.

With regard to this clonotype: A much bigger clone sits one base away, suggesting this may be a read error. The chain couples TRBV29-1 to TRBJ2-7; D perhaps matches TRBD2 (6 bases). The CDR3 spans 13 residues. Germline V gene lookup returns CDR1 SQVTM and CDR2 ANQGSEA. CDR3 sequence (DNA): TGCATCGTTCGTAGGGAGCCGGGAGTCGGGCAGTACTTC. This codes for CIVRREPGVGQYF.

This clonotype appeared a few times. The V gene is TRBV4-1, the J gene TRBJ1-4; D unresolved. Germline-derived CDR1 and CDR2 are MGHRA and YSYEKL. The CDR3 spans 16 residues. The V end was cut by 0 bases, the J end by 0 bases, with 8 bases between. The CDR3 region is CASSQDAGATNEKLFF. The CDR3 nucleotides read TGCGCCAGCAGCCAAGATGCGGGAGCAACTAATGAAAAACTGTTTTTT.

Worth noting for this clonotype: Since a much larger clone is just one base distant, this may be a read error. The rearrangement uses TRBV4-1 and TRBJ2-7, with TRBD2 as a possible D gene (5 bases). V lost 1 base, J lost 7 bases, and 17 bases lay in between. The CDR3 consists of 15 residues. The germline V gene has CDR1 MGHRA and CDR2 YSYEKL. The CDR3 sequence is CASSQVMGRGDEQYF. In DNA form, the CDR3 reads TGCGCCAGCAGCCAAGTCATGGGTCGGGGAGATGAGCAGTACTTC.

The J gene is TRBJ2-1, the V gene TRBV19; 13 nucleotides match TRBD2. The CDR3 totals 17 residues. Unmatched junction bases numbered 7, after V lost 4 bases and J lost 4 bases. Germline CDR1 and CDR2: LNHDA and SQIVND (reference sequence). The CDR3 DNA sequence: TGTGCCAGTAGTACTGGGACTAGCGGGACCCTTTACAATGAGCAGTTCTTC. Protein: CASSTGTSGTLYNEQFF. Together with reference TRBV19 and TRBJ2-1, the CDR3 gives the full variable domain: DGGITQSPKYLFRKEGQNVTLSCEQNLNHDAMYWYRQDPGQGLRLIYYSQIVNDFQKGDIAEGYSVSREKKESFPLTVTSAQKNPTAFYLCASSTGTSGTLYNEQFFGPGTRLTVL.

This clonotype was recorded at least ten times. The CDR3 bases are TGTGCCAGCAGCTTAGCGGGGGACTCCTACGAGCAGTACTTC. Protein sequence: CASSLAGDSYEQYF. J is TRBJ2-7 and V is TRBV7-6; D could derive from TRBD1 or TRBD2 (5 bases each). Trimming removed 0 bases at V and 0 bases at J, with 6 bases between. The CDR3 is made up of 14 amino acids. Germline loops: CDR1 SGHVS, CDR2 FNYEAQ.

On this clonotype itself: A read error may explain this, as a much larger clone is one base away. The chain employs TRBV6-5 and TRBJ2-6; possibly TRBD2 for D (6 bases). Germline CDR1 is MNHEY and CDR2 is SVGAGI. The CDR3 runs to 16 residues. CDR3 protein: CASSYSTGTGADVLTF. The CDR3, as DNA: TGTGCCAGCAGTTACTCGACGGGGACTGGGGCCGACGTCCTGACTTTC.

This clonotype has just a few counts. The chain recombines TRBV5-8 with TRBJ1-5; 7 positions agree with TRBD1. V lost 4 bases to trimming and J lost 5 bases; unmatched junction nucleotides: 9. The CDR3 covers 15 residues. Per germline, CDR1 SGHTS and CDR2 YDEGEE. CDR3 in amino acids: CASSVRRGQHQPQHF. CDR3 DNA sequence: TGTGCCAGCAGCGTGAGAAGGGGGCAACATCAGCCCCAGCATTTT.

At least ten counts were recorded for this clonotype. The chain recombines TRBV29-1 with TRBJ2-7, with D perhaps TRBD2 (6 bases). The V gene lost 4 bases and the J gene lost 2 bases, with 12 bases spanning the gap. This CDR3 has 13 residues. CDR1 and CDR2 (germline): SQVTM, ANQGSEA. In DNA form, the CDR3 reads TGCAGCGTTGTAGGCGGGATGACCTACGAGCAGTACTTC. Amino acids: CSVVGGMTYEQYF.

The J gene is TRBJ1-3, the V gene TRBV29-1; TRBD1 matches at 7 bases. The CDR3 covers 14 residues. Germline CDR1 and CDR2: SQVTM and ANQGSEA. Trimming cost V 7 bases and J 0 bases; bases outside gene matches: 6. The chain's CDR3 is CSALTGDSGNTIYF. The CDR3 DNA reads TGCAGCGCTTTAACAGGGGACTCTGGAAACACCATATATTTT.

In its sample, this clonotype was seen a few times. The chain carries TRBV12-3 or TRBV12-4 and TRBJ2-5; D might be TRBD2 (6 bases). The CDR3 consists of 17 residues. V lost 1 base, J lost 0 bases, and 15 bases lay in between. CDR3 bases: TGTGCCAGCAGTTTAGAGACTAGAGGGGCCCACCAAGAGACCCAGTACTTC. This codes for CASSLETRGAHQETQYF.

The chain uses TRBV5-1 and TRBJ1-2; tentative D call: TRBD1 (6 bases). Germline assignment: CDR1 SGHRS and CDR2 YFSETQ. The germline V and J ends were trimmed by 0 bases and 8 bases, with 11 bases remaining between them. This CDR3 is 13 amino acids long. CDR3 region: CASSLVGAVGYTF. CDR3 coding DNA: TGCGCCAGCAGCTTGGTGGGGGCGGTCGGCTACACCTTC.

In this sample, this clonotype turned up a few times. The rearrangement links TRBV5-6 to TRBJ1-5; the match to TRBD1 covers 8 bases. Unmatched junction bases numbered 6, after V lost 2 bases and J lost 2 bases. Germline V gives CDR1 SGHDT, CDR2 YYEEEE. CDR3 length: 16 amino acids. CDR3 DNA: TGTGCCAGCAGCTTATGGACAGGGTTGGGCAATCAGCCCCAGCATTTT. It specifies CASSLWTGLGNQPQHF.

This clonotype was seen ten or more times. The gene calls are TRBV10-3 and TRBJ2-7; D assignment may be TRBD1 or TRBD2 (7 bases each). V lost 7 bases, J lost 3 bases, and 19 bases lay in between. The CDR3 runs 15 residues. Germline CDR1 and CDR2: ENHRY and SYGVKD. The CDR3 is CAITAEAGQYYEQYF. Here the CDR3 DNA reads TGTGCCATCACCGCGGAAGCGGGACAGTACTACGAGCAGTACTTC.